What follows is one T cell receptor beta chain and its context. Its target is not known. CDR1 MDHEN and CDR2 SYDVKM come from the germline V gene. J was trimmed by 6 bases and V by 3 bases; bases with no gene match: 6. The CDR3 sequence is 15 residues long. Isolated RNA was reverse transcribed in full, so expressed TCRB transcripts were sequenced. Here immunoSEQ multiplex PCR was the method, and the copy in TCRdb shows in-frame clones only, minus some. The sample comprises under 150,000 clones, 40% to 55% of which are singletons, and 0.42% rests with the top ten. The sample originates from a study of beta chain features in type 1 diabetes. Study summary: Taken together, all samples contributed around 100,000,000 examined sorted cells.

Regarding the study as a whole: PCR might preferentially amplify shorter templates, equally in patients and controls. When cDNA is sequenced, cells with high TCR expression could be over-represented. A potential influence of HLA type upon TCRB rearrangement remained unresolved herein.

The chain combines TRBV28 with TRBJ2-1; 9 nucleotides line up with TRBD2. The sample taken for sequencing was Tregs from blood. This TCR was recovered from a man between 18 and 35 years old in good health. CDR3 loop: CASSFRLAGLNEQFF. CDR3 coding DNA: TGTGCCAGCAGTTTTCGGCTAGCGGGGCTCAATGAGCAGTTCTTC.